The entry below gives a single T cell receptor (beta chain) sequence along with its context. What antigen it recognizes has not been identified. Base qualities are not recorded, but no much larger clone differs from it by a single base. The cohort consisted of 650 to 700 healthy bone marrow donors. Cohort members were all nominally healthy when sampled, although unrecorded immune exposures were likely present. The donor was CMV seropositive and was included in the group of 300 or so seropositive cohort members. Each donor provided a peripheral blood sample, and peripheral blood mononuclear cells were used for TCR beta sequencing. Genomic DNA extraction from the blood cell samples was performed with the Qiagen DNeasy Blood Extraction Kit. These data originate in a study of cytomegalovirus exposure and HLA in healthy donors (dated by TCRdb to the late 2010s). Background for the entire study: An earlier analysis of about 560 of the donors reported 276 Gb of sequence data and some 110 million unique TCR beta sequences obtained from 150 million to 200 million T cells. A later analysis re-examined previously published TCR beta repertoires from just over 650 donors and added high-resolution HLA genotyping to investigate patterns of TCR occurrence. Genome-wide SNP genotypes for about 65% of the 666 donors were used in a later genetic analysis, which treated that subset as a discovery cohort. High-throughput TCR immunosequencing, statistical association of individual TCRs with disease status, and machine learning were combined to predict cytomegalovirus infection status. The T cell repertoires of around 730 subjects were profiled by immunosequencing and related to cytomegalovirus serostatus. Typing coverage varied by locus: roughly 629-630 donors for A, B, C, DRB1 and DQB1; roughly 500 for DQA1; 600 to 610 for DPA1; roughly 450 for DPB1. Four to six DR-DQ haplotypes were handled as single units for association and clustering, since linkage in the cohort was strong. In addition to the first cohort of 666 subjects, a separate validation cohort of over 90 different subjects was used. Rather than drawing on any new phenotypic data, the later analysis identified candidate immune exposures from TCR beta sequences and the way those sequences occurred across donors. Among about 400 genotyped donors of the cohort, an average of approximately 240,000 unique TCR beta nucleotide sequences was sequenced per donor, of which 15% to 20% were non-productive. In an earlier analysis of a few hundred of the donors, high-throughput TCR beta sequencing was used to judge whether each TCR beta V gene segment behaved as functional or pseudogenic. An early release covering roughly 640 HLA-typed donors comprised approximately 290 gigabases of sequencing data and around 80 million unique TCR sequences. Donor age, sex, ethnicity and CMV serostatus were collected together with the repertoire data. Every repertoire in the discovery cohort had been generated on one and the same sequencing platform. The aim of the study was to test whether cataloging public T cell receptors could identify signatures of past pathogen exposure. The genetic ancestry cluster associated with self-reported Caucasian donors included approximately 85% of the roughly 380 genotyped donors. Class I and class II HLA loci were covered by the typing at four-digit resolution.

From the cysteine up to the phenylalanine, the CDR3 has a length of 15 residues. The CDR3 DNA has 45 bases and is translated from base 1. The V end gives up 6 bases and the J end 9 bases, leaving 8 bases in the junction not matched to a gene. The CDR1 and CDR2 encoded by the germline V gene are SGHTA and FQGNSA. The paper as a whole reports these results and caveats: A further reported finding was that TCR beta sequences accurately predicted the HLA-A and HLA-B alleles for most subjects in the first cohort. V-gene and J-gene trimming of TCR beta chains was associated with a missense DCLRE1C variant in a later genetic analysis, and the association was replicated in an independent cohort. When HLA alleles, especially DR and DQ, strongly co-occurred, attributing TCR associations to individual alleles was difficult. Most CMV-associated TCR beta chains appeared to be HLA-restricted in a later analysis, and the HLA associations seemed to be driven largely by CMV exposure. Because HLA typing was unavailable for some donors at each locus, only the typed subset was used in association tests. A total of 150 or so TCR beta chains were listed by the study as associated with cytomegalovirus. In a later analysis, TCR association rates were found to vary across HLA loci, with the most associated TCRs seen for DRB1 alleles and the fewest for HLA-C alleles. The earlier analysis of a few hundred of the donors excluded roughly 17 rarely observed V segments, including chromosome 9 orphons, because counts were too low. A group of highly shared sequence variants was considered likely to be a technical artifact of the sequencing pipeline. Only TCR beta chains were sequenced in this cohort, and the absence of alpha or paired-chain data limited detectable features. In a later genetic analysis, fewer N-insertions in productive TCRs were reported among donors in an Asian-associated ancestry cluster than the 666-donor mean. The classifier was reported to diagnose cytomegalovirus status with high specificity and sensitivity in both the original cohort and the validation cohort. Immune exposure information for the cohort was limited to CMV serostatus. A few of the identified cytomegalovirus-associated TCR beta chains were confirmed in vitro to be specific for cytomegalovirus antigens. While some public TCRs were present in many individuals, most TCR sequences turned up only very rarely across donors. Linkage disequilibrium might explain the correlated functional status among segregating V segments, but an unknown experimental factor could not be ruled out. Roughly uniform sequencing depth across donors was assumed in presence/absence analyses, although this assumption may not hold. A later analysis reported that several top co-occurrence clusters appeared linked to parvovirus B19, influenza, CMV and Epstein-Barr virus. At a false discovery rate of 0.05, a later analysis linked approximately 18,000 TCR beta sequences to specific HLA alleles. In an earlier analysis of fewer than 750 of the donors, most TCR beta V segments were observed in productive rearrangements about 90% or about 30% of the time, broadly matching IMGT annotations. Some IMGT-functional V segments, including TRBV6-2 and TRBV6-3, could not be distinguished by the 87-base-pair reads and were therefore excluded. A later analysis found that HLA-associated TCR beta chains were more clonally expanded and had lower generation probabilities than equally common non-associated chains. According to the authors, the approach could potentially be generalized to other disease states and immunological phenotypes.

Libraries were built with the immunoSEQ multiplex PCR assay. A mixture of 60 forward primers for TCR Vbeta segments and 13 reverse primers for TCR Jbeta segments was used in the multiplex PCR. A multiplex PCR assay on genomic DNA amplified the CDR3 region of rearranged TCR beta genes. Amplified TCR beta libraries were sequenced as 87-base-pair reads on the Illumina HiSeq System. Per the original workflow: A later analysis counted approximately 84 million unique TCR beta chains across the 550 to 800 repertoires, and some 11 million of these chains were shared by at least two donors. To remove PCR and sequencing errors, raw reads were error-corrected and collapsed into unique sequences using a nearest-neighbor algorithm that merged closely related sequences. Alignment of CDR3 sequences to IMGT reference sequences was used to assign V, D and J gene segments. Each retained sequence needed at least a six-nucleotide match to both a V gene segment and a J gene segment. A rearrangement counted as productive if the CDR3 had no stop codons and remained in frame with V and J, and every other rearrangement counted as non-productive. CDR3 was defined by IMGT convention, running from the second conserved V-encoded cysteine to the conserved J-encoded phenylalanine. In an earlier analysis of around 640 of the donors, sequences lacking an unambiguous match to a single V gene segment were excluded. An earlier analysis of several hundred of the donors called V segments functional above 56.7% productive rearrangements and segregating when the between-donor standard deviation exceeded 5%. A statistical classification framework was built to diagnose cytomegalovirus status from the catalog of TCR beta chain sequences. A later analysis assigned V and J genes by comparing TCR nucleotide sequences with IMGT/GENE-DB human TR gene sequences. Using the TCRdist pipeline, a later analysis assigned CDR3 sequences along with most-parsimonious VDJ recombination scenarios. In a later analysis, every TCR beta chain was defined by the combination of its CDR3 amino acid sequence and its V-gene family, and reads without a unique V-gene family were dropped. A later analysis removed 500 to 650 highly shared, low-generation-probability nucleotide sequences to deal with suspected cross-contamination and a sequencing artifact. In a later analysis, a clonal expansion index was calculated for each public chain from normalized within-repertoire ranks of inferred template counts. A later analysis computed generation probabilities with a VDJ recombination model fitted to out-of-frame rearrangements, and checked the results against IGoR. In a later analysis, hypergeometric tests were used to score TCR-TCR, TCR-HLA and TCR-CMV co-occurrence, with a repertoire-size bias correction applied to TCR pairs. A later analysis estimated false discovery rates by permuting HLA or CMV assignments 20 times. A later analysis grouped co-occurring TCRs with DBSCAN, adding TCRdist sequence similarity when clustering within HLA-allele-positive subsets. Repertoires with fewer than 30,000 or more than 120,000 public chains, plus five repertoires with anomalous nucleotide sharing, were excluded from co-occurrence clustering. Here the immuneACCESS table is served through TCRdb, limited to in-frame sequences with V and J called. Missing clones are a known gap in these copies; in checked studies unresolved V genes cover under half, and the rest lacks a known reason. Clone size and V and J calls were adopted from that table, with D and trimming inferred from the DNA. This sample is represented by some 90,000 clones; 65% to 80% of them were singletons. The ten largest clones take up under 3% of the sample.

The chain links TRBV7-2 with TRBJ2-1; TRBD2 fits 13 bases in the junction. Sequencing was performed on PBMCs. This sequence originates from a female donor in good health and CMV-seropositive. The CDR3 protein sequence reads: CASSPRTSGRGEQFF. The sequenced DNA is TGTGCCAGCAGTCCACGGACTAGCGGGAGAGGTGAGCAGTTCTTC.